These T cell receptor beta chains were read from a single sample in a study of preoperative IRX-2 immunotherapy in early breast cancer. Assay: immunoSEQ multiplex PCR; the TCRdb copy retains only in-frame clones and omits some. This table has fewer than 2,000 clones, roughly 75% appearing once. The specimen was tumor tissue, collected after IRX-2 immunotherapy. These receptors all come from a human donor with breast cancer. Each CDR3 is given with its conserved first and last residue. The order of the fields is CDR3 protein, CDR3 DNA, D gene, clone size, J gene, V gene. A D gene is named only where the DNA matches it firmly. Rows may omit the clone size; those that give it use once, few, many or a size class.

CASSLLGGRGRETQYF | TGTGCCAGCAGCCTCCTGGGGGGCAGGGGGCGAGAGACCCAGTACTTC | TRBD1 | - | TRBJ2-5 | TRBV11-3
CASSLGRGQVHEQYF | TGTGCCAGCAGCCTAGGAAGGGGACAGGTCCACGAGCAGTACTTC | TRBD1 | once | TRBJ2-7 | TRBV11-3
CASSSRDREGEQYF | TGTGCCAGCTCATCCCGGGACAGGGAGGGCGAGCAGTACTTC | TRBD1 | - | TRBJ2-7 | TRBV18
CASSQSGTVNTEAFF | TGTGCCAGCAGCCAATCAGGGACAGTAAACACTGAAGCTTTCTTT | TRBD1 | - | TRBJ1-1 | TRBV16
CASSHSGQPQHF | TGTGCCAGCAGCCATTCCGGTCAGCCCCAGCATTTT | - | - | TRBJ1-5 | TRBV14
CASSPLVTEAFF | TGTGCCAGCAGTCCTCTGGTAACTGAAGCTTTCTTT | - | - | TRBJ1-1 | TRBV6-8
CASRDSRALTEAFF | TGTGCCAGTCGGGACAGCAGGGCTCTTACTGAAGCTTTCTTT | TRBD1 | - | TRBJ1-1 | TRBV19
CAWRADRGLGETQYF | TGTGCCTGGCGGGCGGACAGGGGGTTAGGAGAGACCCAGTACTTC | TRBD1 | - | TRBJ2-5 | TRBV30
CASSSSATRRGYGYTF | TGTGCCAGCAGCTCCAGTGCAACCAGACGTGGCTATGGCTACACCTTC | - | - | TRBJ1-2 | TRBV11-3
CASSGRTSGGADTQYF | TGTGCCAGCAGCGGGCGGACTAGCGGGGGGGCAGATACGCAGTATTTT | TRBD2 | - | TRBJ2-3 | TRBV9
CASNAPANTGELFF | TGCGCCAGCAACGCTCCTGCGAACACCGGGGAGCTGTTTTTT | - | - | TRBJ2-2 | TRBV5-1
CASSNSALLAGSYNEQFF | TGCGCCAGCAGCAACAGCGCCCTCCTGGCGGGCTCCTACAATGAGCAGTTCTTC | - | - | TRBJ2-1 | TRBV5-1
CASSLIGQGTDTEAFF | TGTGCCAGCAGTTTAATTGGGCAGGGGACCGACACTGAAGCTTTCTTT | - | - | TRBJ1-1 | TRBV28
CASSEVGSVDGYTF | TGTGCCAGCAGTGAAGTGGGCTCTGTGGATGGCTACACCTTC | - | - | TRBJ1-2 | TRBV6-1
CASSIDRGRSSNQPQHF | TGTGCCAGTAGTATAGATCGTGGGCGGTCTAGCAATCAGCCCCAGCATTTT | - | - | TRBJ1-5 | TRBV19
CASNQAQQFPYGYTF | TGTGCCAGCAACCAAGCCCAACAATTTCCCTATGGCTACACCTTC | - | - | TRBJ1-2 | TRBV11-3
CATSRDRGPTEAFF | TGTGCCACCAGCAGGGACAGGGGCCCCACTGAAGCTTTCTTT | TRBD1 | - | TRBJ1-1 | TRBV15
CASQRTGQLLNSPLHF | TGTGCCAGCCAACGGACAGGGCAACTACTGAATTCACCCCTCCACTTT | TRBD1 | - | TRBJ1-6 | TRBV18
CASSPRAEGDEQYF | TGTGCCAGCTCACCCAGGGCCGAGGGGGACGAGCAGTACTTC | - | - | TRBJ2-7 | TRBV18
CASSLGVGGVNGYTF | TGTGCCAGCAGCTTGGGGGTAGGGGGCGTTAATGGCTACACCTTC | TRBD1 | few | TRBJ1-2 | TRBV11-3
CASRLGMSSGNTIYF | TGTGCCAGCAGACTTGGGATGAGCTCTGGAAACACCATATATTTT | - | - | TRBJ1-3 | TRBV6-8
CAIRGANTGELFF | TGTGCCATACGGGGGGCCAACACCGGGGAGCTGTTTTTT | - | - | TRBJ2-2 | TRBV6-8
CASKPDSNSNQPQHF | TGTGCCAGCAAGCCCGACAGTAATAGCAATCAGCCCCAGCATTTT | - | hyperexpanded | TRBJ1-5 | TRBV6-8
CASSSIAGVTGELFF | TGTGCCAGCAGTTCCATAGCGGGGGTCACCGGGGAGCTGTTTTTT | TRBD2 | - | TRBJ2-2 | TRBV6-8
CASTQGTKMGKLFF | TGCGCCAGCACCCAGGGGACAAAAATGGGAAAACTGTTTTTT | - | - | TRBJ1-4 | TRBV23-1
CASSIEPTKAFF | TGTGCCAGTAGTATTGAACCGACAAAAGCTTTCTTT | - | - | TRBJ1-1 | TRBV19
CASSSLDRGRVGNQPQHF | TGTGCCAGCAGTTCCCTAGACAGGGGGCGAGTGGGCAATCAGCCCCAGCATTTT | TRBD1 | - | TRBJ1-5 | TRBV28
CASRTGDQPQHF | TGTGCCAGCAGAACAGGGGATCAGCCCCAGCATTTT | TRBD1 | - | TRBJ1-5 | TRBV6-8
CASSPGTGGVHEQFF | TGTGCCAGCAGCCCCGGGACAGGGGGAGTGCATGAGCAGTTCTTC | TRBD1 | - | TRBJ2-1 | TRBV11-3
CASSLGGVLMTEAFF | TGTGCCAGCAGCCTCGGGGGGGTACTAATGACTGAAGCTTTCTTT | - | - | TRBJ1-1 | TRBV11-3
CASRKFLADGDTQYF | TGTGCCAGCAGGAAATTTCTTGCGGACGGGGATACGCAGTATTTT | - | once | TRBJ2-3 | TRBV28
CASSYVPGGNTIYF | TGTGCCAGCAGTTACGTGCCAGGCGGAAACACCATATATTTT | - | - | TRBJ1-3 | TRBV6-8
CASSSGRTSNTGELFF | TGTGCCAGCAGCAGTGGACGGACATCGAACACCGGGGAGCTGTTTTTT | - | once | TRBJ2-2 | TRBV11-3
CASSYSPTAINTF | TGTGCCAGCAGTTACTCTCCCACTGCGATAAACACCTTC | - | - | TRBJ1-2 | TRBV6-8
CASSISSRSNQPQHF | TGTGCCAGTAGTATTAGCTCCCGTAGCAATCAGCCCCAGCATTTT | - | - | TRBJ1-5 | TRBV19
CASRFASGTGGFRETQYF | TGTGCCAGCAGATTCGCGAGTGGGACAGGGGGCTTCCGCGAGACCCAGTACTTC | TRBD1 | - | TRBJ2-5 | TRBV28
CATERGEQETQYF | TGTGCCACCGAACGGGGGGAACAAGAGACCCAGTACTTC | TRBD2 | - | TRBJ2-5 | TRBV6-8
CAISYRGMNTEAFF | TGTGCCATCAGTTACAGGGGGATGAACACTGAAGCTTTCTTT | TRBD1 | large | TRBJ1-1 | TRBV6-8
CASSLGYSNQPQHF | TGTGCCAGCAGCTTGGGATATAGCAATCAGCCCCAGCATTTT | - | - | TRBJ1-5 | TRBV11-3
CASRTGARVSNQPQHF | TGTGCCAGCCGGACAGGGGCCCGGGTTAGCAATCAGCCCCAGCATTTT | TRBD1 | - | TRBJ1-5 | TRBV28
CASRLTGAVTEAFF | TGTGCCAGCAGGTTGACGGGAGCTGTCACTGAAGCTTTCTTT | - | - | TRBJ1-1 | TRBV6-8
CASSSYTGPMNTEAFF | TGTGCCAGCAGCTCCTACACCGGTCCCATGAACACTGAAGCTTTCTTT | - | - | TRBJ1-1 | TRBV11-3
CASSPVMAGGNEQFF | TGTGCCAGCAGTCCTGTTATGGCGGGGGGGAATGAGCAGTTCTTC | TRBD2 | - | TRBJ2-1 | TRBV6-8
CASSLVEYPGNTIYF | TGTGCCAGCAGCTTAGTGGAATACCCTGGAAACACCATATATTTT | - | - | TRBJ1-3 | TRBV11-3
CASSPRAGGGTGELFF | TGTGCCAGCTCACCACGGGCAGGGGGCGGCACCGGGGAGCTGTTTTTT | TRBD1 | - | TRBJ2-2 | TRBV18
CASSEAGQGIQETQYF | TGTGCCAGCAGTGAAGCGGGACAGGGCATACAAGAGACCCAGTACTTC | TRBD1 | few | TRBJ2-5 | TRBV6-1
CASSYDRGEQYF | TGTGCCAGCAGTTACGACAGGGGAGAGCAGTACTTC | TRBD1 | - | TRBJ2-7 | TRBV6-8
CASSYRRGGEQFF | TGTGCCAGCAGTTACAGACGCGGGGGAGAGCAGTTCTTC | TRBD2 | - | TRBJ2-1 | TRBV6-8
CASRRQNSGNTIYF | TGTGCCAGCAGGAGACAGAACTCTGGAAACACCATATATTTT | - | - | TRBJ1-3 | TRBV6-8
CASTGWDRSTTNEKLFF | TGTGCCAGCACCGGGTGGGACAGAAGCACAACTAATGAAAAACTGTTTTTT | TRBD1 | - | TRBJ1-4 | TRBV11-3
CATSNLGVSGANVLTF | TGTGCCACCAGCAATTTGGGGGTCTCTGGGGCCAACGTCCTGACTTTC | - | - | TRBJ2-6 | TRBV15
CASRPGYGGNQPQHF | TGTGCCAGTAGACCAGGGTACGGAGGCAATCAGCCCCAGCATTTT | - | few | TRBJ1-5 | TRBV19
CASSWGDRFNQPQHF | TGTGCCAGCAGTTGGGGGGACAGGTTCAATCAGCCCCAGCATTTT | TRBD1 | once | TRBJ1-5 | TRBV28
CASSLSGRWAEQFF | TGTGCCAGCAGTTTATCGGGGAGGTGGGCTGAGCAGTTCTTC | - | - | TRBJ2-1 | TRBV28
CASSYGGSNLQETQYF | TGTGCCAGCAGTTACGGGGGGTCAAATCTGCAAGAGACCCAGTACTTC | TRBD2 | - | TRBJ2-5 | TRBV28
CASAGQGNYGYTF | TGTGCCAGTGCGGGACAGGGGAACTATGGCTACACCTTC | TRBD1 | - | TRBJ1-2 | TRBV19
CASSLGGPDTQYF | TGTGCCAGCAGTTTAGGGGGCCCAGATACGCAGTATTTT | - | - | TRBJ2-3 | TRBV28